This TCR beta chain emerged from a study of CD8+ T cells in alopecia areata. V gave up 5 bases and J gave up 1 base, with 20 bases separating them. CDR1 and CDR2 from the germline V gene are LNHNV and YYDKDF (reference sequence). CDR3 length: 17 residues. Study-level points and caveats: Links between baseline CD8+ expansion and response need larger treated cohorts.

RNA extraction was followed by reverse transcription into cDNA, which acted as the sequencing template. Assay used: immunoSEQ multiplex PCR; TCRdb lists only in-frame clones, some missing. The sample lists some 88,000 clones; 44% were seen once. Treatment of the sample: oral pan-JAK inhibitor, 5-10 mg twice daily. In regard to this clone: Its specificity is unknown.

The source material was CD8+ T cells sorted from blood, sampled at week 24, from a patient treated with tofacitinib. The origin of this receptor is a human donor with alopecia areata. J is TRBJ2-5 and V is TRBV15; tentatively, D is TRBD2 (6 bases). CDR3 nucleotides: TGTGCCACCAGCGGACGGCTCGTGGGGGGACCCCAAGAGACCCAGTACTTC. Translated, it gives CATSGRLVGGPQETQYF.